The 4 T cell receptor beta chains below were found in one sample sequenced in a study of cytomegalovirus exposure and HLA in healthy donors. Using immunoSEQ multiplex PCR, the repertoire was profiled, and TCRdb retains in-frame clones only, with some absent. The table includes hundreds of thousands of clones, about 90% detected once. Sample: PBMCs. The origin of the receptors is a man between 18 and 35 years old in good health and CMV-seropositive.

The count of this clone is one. For the CDR3, the DNA is TGTGCCAGCAGTGCCCGGACTAAAAACATTCAGTACTTC. Its protein is CASSARTKNIQYF. The chain joins TRBV2 to TRBJ2-4; D is perhaps TRBD2 (5 bases). CDR1 and CDR2 (germline): SNHLY, FYNNEI. Trimming left V 4 bases short and J 4 bases short, with 8 bases between. The CDR3 runs 13 residues.

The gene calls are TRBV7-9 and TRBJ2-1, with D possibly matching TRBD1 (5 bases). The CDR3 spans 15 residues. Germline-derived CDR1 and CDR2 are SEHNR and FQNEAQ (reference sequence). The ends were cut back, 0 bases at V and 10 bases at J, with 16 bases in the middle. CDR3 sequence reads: CASSLAGQGRQEQFF. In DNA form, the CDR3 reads TGTGCCAGCAGCTTAGCCGGCCAGGGTCGCCAGGAGCAGTTCTTC.

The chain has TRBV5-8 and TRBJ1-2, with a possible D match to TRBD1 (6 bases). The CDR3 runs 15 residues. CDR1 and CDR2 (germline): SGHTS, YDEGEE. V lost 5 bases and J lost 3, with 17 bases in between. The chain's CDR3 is CASRSLGGRDYGYTF. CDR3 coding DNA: TGTGCCAGCAGGTCCTTAGGGGGTCGGGACTATGGCTACACCTTC.

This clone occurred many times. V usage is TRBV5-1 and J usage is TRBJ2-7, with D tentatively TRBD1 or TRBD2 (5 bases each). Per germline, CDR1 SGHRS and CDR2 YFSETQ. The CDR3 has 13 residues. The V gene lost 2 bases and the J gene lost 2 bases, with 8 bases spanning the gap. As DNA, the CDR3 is TGCGCCAGCAGCTTACTGGGACCCTACGAGCAGTACTTC. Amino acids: CASSLLGPYEQYF.